This TCR beta chain is from a study of T cell responses to AZD1222 COVID-19 vaccine. The data were produced by immunoSEQ multiplex PCR, yet TCRdb's version contains in-frame clones alone and is incomplete. The sample has about 130,000 clones, about 86% seen once; the top ten hold 10% to 15%. Note on this clone: Its target is not known.

The CDR3 length is 14 residues. V gave up 6 bases and J gave up 3 bases, with 12 bases separating them. Per the germline V gene, CDR1 is SNHLY and CDR2 is FYNNEI. General study results and limits: Among spike-specific TCRs, nearly half reportedly target unmutated variant regions.

This TCR was sampled from an adult in good health. This chain connects TRBV2 to TRBJ2-4; possibly TRBD1 for D (6 bases). This material consisted of peripheral blood, taken on day 0 of AZD1222 vaccination. CDR3 sequence (DNA): TGTGCCAGCAGACACAGGGTGGTCAAAAACATTCAGTACTTC. Its translation is CASRHRVVKNIQYF.